These T cell receptor beta chains were read from a single sample in a study of T cell repertoires in cytomegalovirus infection. Their cognate antigens are unknown. TCRdb called the reads again in MiXCR, with one record for every CDR3 protein. The sample consists of under 150,000 distinct CDR3 sequences, roughly a quarter of them appearing once. What was sequenced was PBMCs, sequenced either directly or after in vitro stimulation (not recorded which). The receptors here all came from a human donor in good health (CMV status not recorded). Some clones in this sample may be carry-over from other donors' samples. Each CDR3 is given with its conserved first and last residue. D genes are given only for firm matches. Part of the rows lack a size; the others show once, few, many or a class for expanded clones.

cdr3_aa: CATSAQTGPYAGELFF
cdr3_nt: TGTGCCACCAGTGCGCAAACCGGCCCGTACGCCGGGGAGCTGTTTTTT
j_call: TRBJ2-2
clone_size: NA
d_call: NA
v_call: TRBV24-1

cdr3_aa: CASSPLERTDTQYF
cdr3_nt: TGTGCCAGTAGTCCCCTAGAGAGGACAGATACGCAGTATTTT
j_call: TRBJ2-3
clone_size: NA
d_call: NA
v_call: TRBV19

cdr3_aa: CASSSHMEQYF
cdr3_nt: TGTGCCAGCAGCTCCCACATGGAGCAGTACTTC
j_call: TRBJ2-7
clone_size: NA
d_call: NA
v_call: TRBV7-9

cdr3_aa: CASSFQRGTDTQYF
cdr3_nt: TGTGCCAGCAGTTTTCAGCGGGGCACAGATACGCAGTATTTT
j_call: TRBJ2-3
clone_size: many
d_call: NA
v_call: TRBV12-3/TRBV12-4

cdr3_aa: CASSISPLMGYGYTF
cdr3_nt: TGTGCCAGTAGTATTTCCCCTTTGATGGGCTATGGCTACACCTTC
j_call: TRBJ1-2
clone_size: NA
d_call: NA
v_call: TRBV19

cdr3_aa: CASHPWAATLVYEQYF
cdr3_nt: TGTGCCAGCCATCCCTGGGCAGCGACCCTAGTCTACGAGCAGTACTTC
j_call: TRBJ2-7
clone_size: NA
d_call: NA
v_call: TRBV28

cdr3_aa: CASSRTPGQVYNEQFF
cdr3_nt: TGTGCCAGCAGTCGGACCCCGGGACAAGTCTACAATGAGCAGTTCTTC
j_call: TRBJ2-1
clone_size: few
d_call: NA
v_call: TRBV6-6

cdr3_aa: CASSLGGNYEQFF
cdr3_nt: TGTGCCAGCAGTCTGGGGGGCAACTATGAGCAGTTCTTC
j_call: TRBJ2-1
clone_size: few
d_call: NA
v_call: TRBV6-1

cdr3_aa: CASSLAGTGFQEKLFF
cdr3_nt: TGTGCCAGCAGTCTAGCCGGGACAGGGTTTCAAGAAAAACTGTTTTTT
j_call: TRBJ1-4
clone_size: NA
d_call: TRBD1
v_call: TRBV5-8

cdr3_aa: CASSRYREGTDTQYF
cdr3_nt: TGTGCCAGCAGCCGTTACAGGGAAGGTACAGATACGCAGTATTTT
j_call: TRBJ2-3
clone_size: many
d_call: NA
v_call: TRBV7-8

cdr3_aa: CASSFDLQRGMGTQYF
cdr3_nt: TGCGCCAGCAGCTTTGACCTTCAGCGTGGGATGGGGACCCAGTACTTC
j_call: TRBJ2-5
clone_size: NA
d_call: NA
v_call: TRBV5-1

cdr3_aa: CASSYDGGETQYF
cdr3_nt: TGTGCCAGCAGCTACGACGGAGGGGAGACCCAGTACTTC
j_call: TRBJ2-5
clone_size: NA
d_call: NA
v_call: TRBV7-3

cdr3_aa: CASSLDQHSWETQYF
cdr3_nt: TGTGCCAGCAGCTTGGACCAACATTCATGGGAGACCCAGTACTTC
j_call: TRBJ2-5
clone_size: few
d_call: NA
v_call: TRBV5-6

cdr3_aa: CASSNLGRGVQPQHF
cdr3_nt: TGTGCCAGTAGTAATCTAGGCAGGGGCGTTCAGCCCCAGCATTTT
j_call: TRBJ1-5
clone_size: NA
d_call: NA
v_call: TRBV19

cdr3_aa: CASSPSDPSNTEAFF
cdr3_nt: TGTGCCAGCAGCCCAAGCGACCCATCGAACACTGAAGCTTTCTTT
j_call: TRBJ1-1
clone_size: few
d_call: NA
v_call: TRBV7-1

cdr3_aa: CASSPGASPLHF
cdr3_nt: TGTGCCAGCAGCCCAGGGGCTTCACCCCTCCACTTT
j_call: TRBJ1-6
clone_size: NA
d_call: NA
v_call: TRBV27

cdr3_aa: CASSKRTGDYEQYF
cdr3_nt: TGTGCCAGCAGTAAGCGGACAGGGGACTACGAGCAGTACTTC
j_call: TRBJ2-7
clone_size: many
d_call: TRBD1
v_call: TRBV6-1

cdr3_aa: CASSYSPGGVGGNEQFF
cdr3_nt: TGTGCCAGCAGTTACAGCCCAGGGGGGGTAGGTGGCAATGAGCAGTTCTTC
j_call: TRBJ2-1
clone_size: once
d_call: NA
v_call: TRBV6-5

cdr3_aa: CASSQGASTGELFF
cdr3_nt: TGCGCCAGCAGCCAGGGGGCGAGCACCGGGGAGCTGTTTTTT
j_call: TRBJ2-2
clone_size: many
d_call: NA
v_call: TRBV4-1

cdr3_aa: CATSDYARGLDTQYF
cdr3_nt: TGTGCCACCAGTGATTACGCCAGGGGATTAGATACGCAGTATTTT
j_call: TRBJ2-3
clone_size: NA
d_call: NA
v_call: TRBV24-1

cdr3_aa: CASSHEINEQFF
cdr3_nt: TGTGCCAGCAGCCACGAAATCAATGAGCAGTTCTTC
j_call: TRBJ2-1
clone_size: few
d_call: NA
v_call: TRBV11-2

cdr3_aa: CASSRTSGRAGTDTQYF
cdr3_nt: TGTGCCAGCAGTCGGACTAGCGGGAGGGCCGGGACAGATACGCAGTATTTT
j_call: TRBJ2-3
clone_size: NA
d_call: TRBD2
v_call: TRBV12-3/TRBV12-4

cdr3_aa: CATSDRAGPQHNEQFF
cdr3_nt: TGTGCCACCAGTGATCGAGCGGGACCCCAACACAATGAGCAGTTCTTC
j_call: TRBJ2-1
clone_size: few
d_call: TRBD2
v_call: TRBV24-1

cdr3_aa: CASKSSYLNTEAFF
cdr3_nt: TGTGCCAGCAAGTCCAGCTACCTTAACACTGAAGCTTTCTTT
j_call: TRBJ1-1
clone_size: few
d_call: NA
v_call: TRBV2

cdr3_aa: CASNPFTGTGTTSSYNSPLHF
cdr3_nt: TGTGCCAGCAACCCTTTCACCGGGACAGGGACTACCAGCTCCTATAATTCACCCCTCCACTTT
j_call: TRBJ1-6
clone_size: many
d_call: TRBD1
v_call: TRBV28

cdr3_aa: CASSSSEVYSYEQYF
cdr3_nt: TGTGCCAGCAGTAGCTCTGAGGTATACTCCTACGAGCAGTACTTC
j_call: TRBJ2-7
clone_size: few
d_call: NA
v_call: TRBV12-3/TRBV12-4

cdr3_aa: CASSFRTGFYEQYF
cdr3_nt: TGTGCCAGCAGCTTCAGGACAGGTTTCTACGAGCAGTACTTC
j_call: TRBJ2-7
clone_size: many
d_call: TRBD1
v_call: TRBV7-9

cdr3_aa: CASSFLREDTQYF
cdr3_nt: TGTGCCAGCAGCTTTCTCCGGGAAGATACGCAGTATTTT
j_call: TRBJ2-3
clone_size: NA
d_call: NA
v_call: TRBV7-3

cdr3_aa: CASSSSGTLSGNTIYF
cdr3_nt: TGTGCCAGCTCATCCTCCGGGACACTCTCTGGAAACACCATATATTTT
j_call: TRBJ1-3
clone_size: few
d_call: NA
v_call: TRBV18

cdr3_aa: CASSLTASNYGYTF
cdr3_nt: TGTGCCAGCAGCTTGACAGCCTCTAACTATGGCTACACCTTC
j_call: TRBJ1-2
clone_size: many
d_call: NA
v_call: TRBV7-8

cdr3_aa: CSVQATEAFF
cdr3_nt: TGCAGCGTTCAGGCGACTGAAGCTTTCTTT
j_call: TRBJ1-1
clone_size: few
d_call: NA
v_call: TRBV29-1

cdr3_aa: CASSPPGQNEKLFF
cdr3_nt: TGTGCCAGCTCACCACCGGGGCAGAATGAAAAACTGTTTTTT
j_call: TRBJ1-4
clone_size: few
d_call: NA
v_call: TRBV18

cdr3_aa: CASSEGDRLLYGYTF
cdr3_nt: TGTGCCAGCAGTGAAGGGGACAGACTCCTCTATGGCTACACCTTC
j_call: TRBJ1-2
clone_size: many
d_call: TRBD1
v_call: TRBV25-1

cdr3_aa: CATRAQSTDTQYF
cdr3_nt: TGTGCCACCAGGGCACAAAGCACAGATACGCAGTATTTT
j_call: TRBJ2-3
clone_size: few
d_call: NA
v_call: TRBV24-1

cdr3_aa: CASSIRGVEQFF
cdr3_nt: TGTGCCAGTAGTATTCGCGGGGTTGAGCAGTTCTTC
j_call: TRBJ2-1
clone_size: NA
d_call: NA
v_call: TRBV19

cdr3_aa: CASSEARDQPQHF
cdr3_nt: TGTGCCAGCAGTGAGGCCCGGGATCAGCCCCAGCATTTT
j_call: TRBJ1-5
clone_size: NA
d_call: NA
v_call: TRBV6-4

cdr3_aa: CASSPEGRGRLTDTQYF
cdr3_nt: TGTGCCAGCAGCCCAGAGGGCAGGGGGCGCCTCACAGATACGCAGTATTTT
j_call: TRBJ2-3
clone_size: many
d_call: TRBD1
v_call: TRBV7-2

cdr3_aa: CASTLRETDTQYF
cdr3_nt: TGTGCCAGCACCCTTCGAGAGACAGATACGCAGTATTTT
j_call: TRBJ2-3
clone_size: NA
d_call: NA
v_call: TRBV7-9

cdr3_aa: CASSLFASGGEQFF
cdr3_nt: TGTGCCAGCAGTTTATTCGCTAGCGGGGGCGAGCAGTTCTTC
j_call: TRBJ2-1
clone_size: NA
d_call: TRBD2
v_call: TRBV27

cdr3_aa: CASSIDGTRQPQHF
cdr3_nt: TGTGCCAGTAGTATAGATGGGACCCGACAGCCCCAGCATTTT
j_call: TRBJ1-5
clone_size: NA
d_call: NA
v_call: TRBV19

cdr3_aa: CASSQEGRLYNEQFF
cdr3_nt: TGTGCCAGCAGCCAAGAGGGCAGGCTCTACAATGAGCAGTTCTTC
j_call: TRBJ2-1
clone_size: few
d_call: NA
v_call: TRBV4-2

cdr3_aa: CASSHSSRGVGNEQFF
cdr3_nt: TGTGCCAGCAGCCATTCTTCCAGGGGAGTGGGAAATGAGCAGTTCTTC
j_call: TRBJ2-1
clone_size: many
d_call: NA
v_call: TRBV3-1

cdr3_aa: CASRGAGPSSYNEQFF
cdr3_nt: TGTGCCAGCAGGGGAGCGGGCCCGAGCTCCTACAATGAGCAGTTCTTC
j_call: TRBJ2-1
clone_size: few
d_call: NA
v_call: TRBV6-2/TRBV6-3

cdr3_aa: CASSRREAQFF
cdr3_nt: TGTGCCAGCAGTCGACGGGAGGCCCAGTTCTTC
j_call: TRBJ2-1
clone_size: NA
d_call: TRBD2
v_call: TRBV6-2/TRBV6-3

cdr3_aa: CASSQPTGALRQYF
cdr3_nt: TGCGCCAGCAGCCAACCCACAGGGGCACTCAGGCAGTACTTC
j_call: TRBJ2-7
clone_size: few
d_call: TRBD1
v_call: TRBV4-1

cdr3_aa: CASNRLAGVNYNEQFF
cdr3_nt: TGTGCCAGCAACAGACTAGCGGGAGTTAACTACAATGAGCAGTTCTTC
j_call: TRBJ2-1
clone_size: many
d_call: TRBD2
v_call: TRBV7-9

cdr3_aa: CASSHGAYEQYF
cdr3_nt: TGCGCCAGCAGCCACGGAGCCTACGAGCAGTACTTC
j_call: TRBJ2-7
clone_size: few
d_call: NA
v_call: TRBV4-1

cdr3_aa: CASSIPGRGEQYF
cdr3_nt: TGTGCCAGTAGTATACCCGGGAGAGGCGAGCAGTACTTC
j_call: TRBJ2-7
clone_size: few
d_call: NA
v_call: TRBV19

cdr3_aa: CASSLVGSFYGNTF
cdr3_nt: TGTGCCAGCAGCTTAGTCGGCAGCTTCTATGGCAACACCTTC
j_call: TRBJ1-2
clone_size: NA
d_call: NA
v_call: TRBV7-2